A single sample gave rise to the 13 T cell receptor beta chains below, sequenced in a study of blood T cell repertoires in COVID-19. Produced via immunoSEQ multiplex PCR; TCRdb's table is partial and in-frame only. Found here are 25,000 to 30,000 clones, approximately 86% of them singletons; the top ten hold about 1.8%. Source material: peripheral blood. Every receptor here comes from an older man with active or convalescent COVID-19.

This clone was recorded a few times. This chain links TRBV5-1 with TRBJ2-7; no firm D call. Trimming stripped 0 bases from V and 6 bases from J, with 13 bases between. Germline V CDR1 and CDR2: SGHRS, YFSETQ. CDR3 length: 14 amino acids. The CDR3 spells CASSLAVGVREQYF. CDR3 sequence (DNA): TGCGCCAGCAGCTTGGCCGTGGGCGTTCGCGAGCAGTACTTC.

V usage is TRBV7-9 and J usage is TRBJ2-1, with 7 bases identical to TRBD2. The V gene end was trimmed by 5 bases and the J gene end by 6 bases; junction bases not matched to a gene: 7. Germline assignment: CDR1 SEHNR and CDR2 FQNEAQ (reference sequence). The CDR3 covers 14 residues. CDR3 coding DNA: TGTGCCAGCAGCCTCGGACTAGGTCTCAATGAGCAGTTCTTC. Translating it yields CASSLGLGLNEQFF.

This chain uses TRBV5-1 with TRBJ2-7; 8 bases agree with TRBD1. CDR3 length: 15 amino acids. V was clipped by 4 bases and J by 2 bases; unmatched bases: 8. CDR1 SGHRS and CDR2 YFSETQ come from the germline V gene. CDR3 protein: CASSRTGTGTYEQYF. CDR3 nucleotide sequence: TGCGCCAGCAGCCGGACAGGGACGGGTACCTACGAGCAGTACTTC.

This chain links TRBV19 with TRBJ1-2; D ambiguous. CDR1 is LNHDA and CDR2 is SQIVND in the germline V gene (reference sequence). Trimming removed 4 bases from V and 7 bases from J, with 7 bases in between. This CDR3 is 11 amino acids long. CDR3 in amino acids: CASSNSGGYTF. CDR3 nucleotides: TGTGCCAGTAGTAATTCGGGTGGCTACACCTTC.

This clone is a singleton in its sample. The chain links TRBV6-1 to TRBJ1-5, with D possibly being TRBD1 (6 bases). The germline V gene encodes CDR1 MNHNS and CDR2 SASEGT. The CDR3 runs to 16 residues. V lost 4 bases to trimming and J lost 1 base, with 14 bases between them. The CDR3 DNA reads as TGTGCCAGCAGTGCCCCTCGGGGACACAGCAATCAGCCCCAGCATTTT. It specifies CASSAPRGHSNQPQHF.

V is TRBV19 and J is TRBJ2-1; TRBD1 might be the D (5 bases). The germline V gene has CDR1 LNHDA and CDR2 SQIVND (reference sequence). The CDR3 contains 16 residues. Trimming took 2 bases from V and 8 from J, leaving 19 bases between them. In DNA form, the CDR3 reads TGTGCCAGTAGTATAAATAGACAGTACATAAACGATGAGCAGTTCTTC. This encodes CASSINRQYINDEQFF.

The V call is TRBV28, the J call TRBJ2-7; 7 bases map to TRBD1. Looked up from germline, CDR1 is MDHEN and CDR2 is SYDVKM. J was trimmed by 3 bases and V by 4 bases; bases with no gene match: 6. This CDR3 has 14 amino acids. In DNA form, the CDR3 reads TGTGCCAGCAGTTCGGGGCAGGGGGTCTACGAGCAGTACTTC. It encodes CASSSGQGVYEQYF.

V and J are TRBV19 and TRBJ1-2; a weak D match, TRBD1 (5 bases). CDR3 size: 12 residues. Germline V CDR1 and CDR2: LNHDA, SQIVND (reference sequence). Trimming cost V 10 bases and J 3 bases, with 12 bases left between them. The CDR3 loop reads CAIRGADYGYTF. DNA of the CDR3: TGTGCCATCCGTGGGGCGGACTATGGCTACACCTTC.

The chain couples TRBV11-2 to TRBJ2-3; tentatively, D is TRBD2 (5 bases). Between the trimmed V and J ends, which lost 1 base and 0 bases, there was a span of 17 bases. The CDR3 runs to 18 residues. The germline CDR1 and CDR2 sequences are SGHAT and FQNNGV. The CDR3: CASSLGSGRGTSTDTQYF. DNA for the CDR3: TGTGCCAGCAGCTTAGGATCCGGACGGGGTACTAGCACAGATACGCAGTATTTT.

The chain employs TRBV9 and TRBJ2-2, with 10 bases that match TRBD2. Germline CDR1 SGDLS, CDR2 YYNGEE. The CDR3 runs 19 residues. The V segment lost 5 bases and the J segment 1 base; nucleotides outside the gene matches: 14. The CDR3 region has the DNA TGTGCCAGCAGACTAGGGAGGTCTGGACTAGCGGAGAACACCGGGGAGCTGTTTTTT. This sequence encodes CASRLGRSGLAENTGELFF.

The V and J genes are TRBV5-1 and TRBJ2-5; TRBD1 matches at 7 bases. The CDR3 runs to 14 residues. Unmatched junction bases numbered 6, after V lost 2 bases and J lost 5 bases. Germline V gene lookup returns CDR1 SGHRS and CDR2 YFSETQ. CDR3 in amino acids: CASSLQGIDETQYF. The CDR3 DNA sequence: TGCGCCAGCAGCTTACAGGGGATTGACGAGACCCAGTACTTC.

This clone came up once. The V and J genes are TRBV7-2 and TRBJ1-1, with 8 bases matching TRBD1. This CDR3 spans 14 amino acids. CDR1 is SGHTA and CDR2 is FQGNSA in the germline V gene. With 2 bases clipped from V and 3 bases from J, the junction kept 2 bases outside the gene matches. The CDR3 DNA sequence: TGTGCCAGCAGCTTAAACAGGGGGGACACTGAAGCTTTCTTT. This codes for CASSLNRGDTEAFF.

The CDR3 DNA is TGCGCCAGCAGCTTGGACAGCAATTATGGCTACACCTTC. This codes for CASSLDSNYGYTF. The J gene is TRBJ1-2, the V gene TRBV5-1; D uncertain. Germline assignment: CDR1 SGHRS and CDR2 YFSETQ. The CDR3 extends over 13 amino acids. V lost 0 bases to trimming and J lost 5 bases, with 8 bases between them.